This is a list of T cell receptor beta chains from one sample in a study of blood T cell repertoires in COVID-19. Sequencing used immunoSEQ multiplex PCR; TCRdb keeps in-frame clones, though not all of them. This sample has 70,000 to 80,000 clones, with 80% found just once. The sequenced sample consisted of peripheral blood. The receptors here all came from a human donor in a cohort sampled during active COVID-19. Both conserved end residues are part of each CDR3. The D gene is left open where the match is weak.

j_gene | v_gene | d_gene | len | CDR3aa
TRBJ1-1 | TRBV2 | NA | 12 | CASSAGQIEAFF
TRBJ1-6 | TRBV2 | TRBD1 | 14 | CASSRDRNNSPLHF
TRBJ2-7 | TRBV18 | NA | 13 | CASSPPQVYEQYF
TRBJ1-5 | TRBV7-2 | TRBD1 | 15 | CASSLGTGNNQPQHF
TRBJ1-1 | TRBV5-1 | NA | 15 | CASSLVPARGTEAFF
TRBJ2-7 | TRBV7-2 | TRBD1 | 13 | CASSRDRESEQYF
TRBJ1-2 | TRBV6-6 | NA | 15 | CASRNDRSLVYGYTF
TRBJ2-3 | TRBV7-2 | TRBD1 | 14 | CASSLGNTGGTQYF
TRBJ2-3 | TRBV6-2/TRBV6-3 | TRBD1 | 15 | CASSPGTGDADTQYF
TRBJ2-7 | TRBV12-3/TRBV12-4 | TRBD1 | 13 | CASTLSGGYEQYF
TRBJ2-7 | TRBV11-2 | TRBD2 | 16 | CASSLRLQRDLGEQYF
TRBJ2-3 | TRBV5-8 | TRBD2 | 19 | CASSFSSGRAVKGTDTQYF
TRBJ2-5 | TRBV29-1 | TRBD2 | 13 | CSVEARTSETQYF
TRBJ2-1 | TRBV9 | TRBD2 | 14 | CASSPRTSPVEQFF
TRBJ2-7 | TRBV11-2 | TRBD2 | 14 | CASSLAGGGLVPYF
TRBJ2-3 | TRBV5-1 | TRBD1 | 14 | CASSLPGGRDTQYF
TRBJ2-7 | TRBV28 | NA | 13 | CASMRGGSYEQYF
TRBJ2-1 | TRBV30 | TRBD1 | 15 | CAWRVTGTGYNEQFF
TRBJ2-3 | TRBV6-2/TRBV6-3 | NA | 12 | CASSTGVGTQYF
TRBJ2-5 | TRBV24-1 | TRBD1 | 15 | CATSDRQGGQETQYF
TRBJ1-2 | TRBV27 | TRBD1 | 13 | CASSPGTGVVYTF
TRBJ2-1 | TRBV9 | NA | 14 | CASSSGRPYNEQFF
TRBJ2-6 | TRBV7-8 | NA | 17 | CASSHRDLGFGANVLTF
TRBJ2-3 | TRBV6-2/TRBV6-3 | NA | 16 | CASSLSTLSSTDTQYF
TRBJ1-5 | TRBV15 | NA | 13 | CATTGRVDQPQHF
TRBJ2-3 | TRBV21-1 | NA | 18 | CASSTNEGPGQQTDTQYF
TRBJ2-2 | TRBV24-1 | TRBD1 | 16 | CATSRPGTGGSGELFF
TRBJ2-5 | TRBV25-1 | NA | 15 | CASSDFLRAQETQYF
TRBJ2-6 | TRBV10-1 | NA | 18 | CASRGKDSLSSGANVLTF
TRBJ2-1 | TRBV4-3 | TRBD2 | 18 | CASSQAGTSGRDYNEQFF
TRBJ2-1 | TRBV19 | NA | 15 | CASSPTRRGPWEQFF
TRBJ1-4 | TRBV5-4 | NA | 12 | CASSSEMGKLFF
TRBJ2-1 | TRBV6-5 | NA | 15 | CASRTFYPGRDEQFF
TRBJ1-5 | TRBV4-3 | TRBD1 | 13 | CASSQARGSPQHF
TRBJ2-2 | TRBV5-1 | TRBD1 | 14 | CASSLTGDPGELFF
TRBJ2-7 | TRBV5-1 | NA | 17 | CASSLLRLRGGVGEQYF
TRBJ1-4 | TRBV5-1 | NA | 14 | CASSFDGGNEKLFF
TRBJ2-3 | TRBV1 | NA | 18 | CTSSLPGLQLQSTDTQYF
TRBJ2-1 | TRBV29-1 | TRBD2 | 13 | CTVGAGLLNEQFF
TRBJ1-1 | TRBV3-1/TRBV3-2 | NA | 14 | CASSQGHRRFEAFF
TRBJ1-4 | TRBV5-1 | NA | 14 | CASSLTHGDEKLFF
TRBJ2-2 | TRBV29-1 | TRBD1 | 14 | CSVGTGGMAGELFF
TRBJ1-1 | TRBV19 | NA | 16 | CASLPPGLQSGTEAFF
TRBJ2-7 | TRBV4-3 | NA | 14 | CASSQAHGGTEQYF
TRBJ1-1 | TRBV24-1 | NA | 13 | CATRGQMNTEAFF
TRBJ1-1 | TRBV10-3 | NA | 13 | CAISESGSTEAFF
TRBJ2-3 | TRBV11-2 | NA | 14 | CASSLVASTDTQYF
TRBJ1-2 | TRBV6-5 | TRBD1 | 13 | CASRGQYNYGYTF
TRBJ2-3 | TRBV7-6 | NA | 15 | CASSPKARFADTQYF
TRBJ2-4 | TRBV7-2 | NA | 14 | CASSDSGGKNIQYF
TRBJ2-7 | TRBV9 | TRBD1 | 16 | CASSTTGTGISYEQYF
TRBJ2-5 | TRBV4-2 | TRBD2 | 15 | CASSHSGGVEETQYF
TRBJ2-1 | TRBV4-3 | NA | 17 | CASSQFRGSIRTNEQFF
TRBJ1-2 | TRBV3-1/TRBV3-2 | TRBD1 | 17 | CASSQRGTGNSNYGYTF
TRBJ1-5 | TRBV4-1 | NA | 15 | CASSQRQGTNQPQHF
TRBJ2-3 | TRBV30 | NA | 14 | CAWSEGGTTDTQYF
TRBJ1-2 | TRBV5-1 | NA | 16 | CASSQTQGFSHYGYTF
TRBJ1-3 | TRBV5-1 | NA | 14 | CASSRTSSGNTIYF
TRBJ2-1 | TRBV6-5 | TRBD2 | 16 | CASSYSGGSSYNEQFF